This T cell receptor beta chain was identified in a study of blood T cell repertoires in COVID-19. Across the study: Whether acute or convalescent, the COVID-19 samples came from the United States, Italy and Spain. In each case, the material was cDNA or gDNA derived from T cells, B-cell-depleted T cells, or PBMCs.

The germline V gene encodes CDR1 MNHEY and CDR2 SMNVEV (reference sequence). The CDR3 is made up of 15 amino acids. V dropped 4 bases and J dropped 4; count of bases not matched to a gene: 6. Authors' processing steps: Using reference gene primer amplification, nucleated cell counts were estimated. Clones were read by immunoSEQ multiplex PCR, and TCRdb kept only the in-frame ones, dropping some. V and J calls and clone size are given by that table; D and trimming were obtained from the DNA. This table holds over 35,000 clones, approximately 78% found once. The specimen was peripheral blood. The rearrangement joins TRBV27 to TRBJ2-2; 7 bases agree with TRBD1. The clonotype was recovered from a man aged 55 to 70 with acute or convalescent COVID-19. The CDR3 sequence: CASSSEGASTGELFF. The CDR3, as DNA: TGTGCCAGCAGTTCTGAGGGGGCGAGCACCGGGGAGCTGTTTTTT.